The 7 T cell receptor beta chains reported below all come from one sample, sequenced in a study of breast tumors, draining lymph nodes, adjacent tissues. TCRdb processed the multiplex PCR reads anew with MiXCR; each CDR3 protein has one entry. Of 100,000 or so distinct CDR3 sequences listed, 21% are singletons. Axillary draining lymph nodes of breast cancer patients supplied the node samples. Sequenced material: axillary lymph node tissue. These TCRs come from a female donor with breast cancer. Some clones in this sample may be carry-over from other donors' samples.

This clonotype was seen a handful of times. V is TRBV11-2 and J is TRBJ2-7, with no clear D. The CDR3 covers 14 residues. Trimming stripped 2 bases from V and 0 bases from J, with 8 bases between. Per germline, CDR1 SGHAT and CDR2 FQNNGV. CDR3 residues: CASSLCQSSYEQYF. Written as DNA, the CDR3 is TGTGCCAGCAGCTTATGTCAGTCCTCCTACGAGCAGTACTTC.

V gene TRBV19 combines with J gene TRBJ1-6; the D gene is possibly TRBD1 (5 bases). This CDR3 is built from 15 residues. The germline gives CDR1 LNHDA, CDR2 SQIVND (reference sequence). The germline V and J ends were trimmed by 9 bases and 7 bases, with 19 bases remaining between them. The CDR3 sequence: CASTTTDRANSPLHF. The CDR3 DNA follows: TGTGCCAGCACTACCACCGACAGAGCGAATTCACCCCTCCACTTT. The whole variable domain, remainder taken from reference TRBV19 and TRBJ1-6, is DGGITQSPKYLFRKEGQNVTLSCEQNLNHDAMYWYRQDPGQGLRLIYYSQIVNDFQKGDIAEGYSVSREKKESFPLTVTSAQKNPTAFYLCASTTTDRANSPLHFGNGTRLTVT.

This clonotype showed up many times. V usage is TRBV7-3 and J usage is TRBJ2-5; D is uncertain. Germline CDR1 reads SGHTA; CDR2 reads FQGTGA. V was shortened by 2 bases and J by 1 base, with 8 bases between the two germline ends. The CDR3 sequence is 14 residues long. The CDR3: CASSLGHPQETQYF. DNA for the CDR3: TGTGCCAGCAGCTTAGGGCATCCCCAAGAGACCCAGTACTTC.

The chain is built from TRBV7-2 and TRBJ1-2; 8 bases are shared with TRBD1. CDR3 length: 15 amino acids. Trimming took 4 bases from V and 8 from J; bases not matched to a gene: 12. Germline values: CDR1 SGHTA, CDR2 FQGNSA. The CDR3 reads CASSYSPGGARGYTF. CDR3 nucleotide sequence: TGTGCCAGCAGCTACAGTCCAGGGGGCGCGCGGGGCTACACCTTC.

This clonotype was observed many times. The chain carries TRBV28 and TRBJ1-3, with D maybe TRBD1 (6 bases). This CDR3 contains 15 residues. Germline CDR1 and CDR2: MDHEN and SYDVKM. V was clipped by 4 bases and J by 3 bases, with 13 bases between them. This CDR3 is CASSSNRALGNTIYF. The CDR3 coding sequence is TGTGCCAGCAGTTCGAACAGGGCTCTTGGAAACACCATATATTTT. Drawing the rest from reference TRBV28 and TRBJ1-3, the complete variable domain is DVKVTQSSRYLVKRTGEKVFLECVQDMDHENMFWYRQDPGLGLRLIYFSYDVKMKEKGDIPEGYSVSREKKERFSLILESASTNQTSMYLCASSSNRALGNTIYFGEGSWLTVV.

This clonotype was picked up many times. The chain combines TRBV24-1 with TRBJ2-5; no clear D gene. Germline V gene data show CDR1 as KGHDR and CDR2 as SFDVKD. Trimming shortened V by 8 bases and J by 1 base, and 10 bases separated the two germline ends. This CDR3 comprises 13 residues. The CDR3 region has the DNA TGTGCCACCATCGAGCTACTCCAAGAGACCCAGTACTTC. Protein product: CATIELLQETQYF.

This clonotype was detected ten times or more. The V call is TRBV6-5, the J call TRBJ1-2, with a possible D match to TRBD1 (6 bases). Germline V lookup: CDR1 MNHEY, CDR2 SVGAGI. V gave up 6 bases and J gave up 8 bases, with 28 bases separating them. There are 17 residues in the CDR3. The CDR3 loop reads CASRRGRDARGMGGYTF. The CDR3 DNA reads TGTGCCAGCAGGCGGGGTCGGGACGCAAGGGGGATGGGGGGCTACACCTTC.